The rows below give T cell receptor beta chains drawn from one sample of a study of type 1 regulatory T cells. Their antigen targets remain unknown. One entry per CDR3 protein, called by TCRdb with MiXCR from the reads. The sample gives 60,000 to 80,000 distinct CDR3 sequences, 55% to 80% of which show up once; around 7.6% is in the top ten. Sequencing was done on a sample of cultured T cells, either the whole culture or a sorted T cell fraction (not recorded which). The receptors shown here come from a human donor in good health. Both conserved end residues are part of each CDR3.

J gene,V gene,CDR3 protein
TRBJ2-1,TRBV5-1,CASSSFITSGSRDEQFF
TRBJ2-2,TRBV12-3/TRBV12-4,CASGSYTSGELFF
TRBJ2-5,TRBV7-8,CASSMGIQETQYF
TRBJ2-5,TRBV3-1,CASSQADETQYF
TRBJ2-1,TRBV5-5,CASSWVVNEQFF
TRBJ2-7,TRBV11-2,CASSLDGRPNPEQYF
TRBJ2-3,TRBV7-3,CASSEGTADTQYF
TRBJ2-3,TRBV20-1,CSASSQPSTDTQYF
TRBJ2-1,TRBV5-1,CASSPRGEAYNEQFF
TRBJ1-4,TRBV20-1,CSASGQGLGNEKLFF
TRBJ2-2,TRBV3-1,CASSQIRMGKTGELFF
TRBJ1-1,TRBV4-3,CASSHQPGQGATEAFF
TRBJ2-5,TRBV25-1,CASSPGLAGSQETQYF
TRBJ2-2,TRBV24-1,CATEGRGVTGELFF
TRBJ1-2,TRBV9,CASSVRTGANYGYTF
TRBJ1-2,TRBV6-1,CASGSGQTIMTVYGYTF
TRBJ2-1,TRBV18,CASSKDIAGGPYEQFF
TRBJ2-3,TRBV6-1,CASRLGGSGDTQYF
TRBJ2-3,TRBV27,CASSFLPESTDTQYF
TRBJ2-3,TRBV4-3,CASSQVAGSTDTQYF
TRBJ2-1,TRBV12-2,CASRLGVPSGNPCSEQFF
TRBJ2-7,TRBV6-6,CAAEDRQSYEQYF
TRBJ2-7,TRBV7-6,CASSLAVGHEQYF
TRBJ2-2,TRBV25-1,CASSVSGWDSGELFF
TRBJ1-4,TRBV7-2,CASSLGGGSEKLFF
TRBJ2-5,TRBV12-3/TRBV12-4,CASSRLGVAGGEETQYF
TRBJ1-1,TRBV25-1,CASSGEGPLVNTEAFF
TRBJ2-7,TRBV20-1,CSAPHPRGEQYF
TRBJ2-7,TRBV20-1,CSAKPGQGVYEQYF
TRBJ2-2,TRBV27,CASSRRAGNTGELFF
TRBJ2-1,TRBV7-9,CASSLGFPGQENEQFF
TRBJ2-3,TRBV9,CASSVAGLNTDTQYF
TRBJ2-7,TRBV3-1,CASSQARTGGAYEQYF
TRBJ2-1,TRBV10-3,CAIRAGTGSQREGYNEQFF
TRBJ1-1,TRBV3-1,CASSQGAAAEAFF
TRBJ1-2,TRBV27,CASSPQGVYGYTF
TRBJ2-6,TRBV5-1,CASSRLGGANVLTF
TRBJ2-1,TRBV10-2,CASSVTSDEGEQFF
TRBJ2-1,TRBV5-1,CASSSAGTGHNEQFF
TRBJ1-6,TRBV30,CAWSLGDEGSPLHF
TRBJ2-2,TRBV28,CASRPLTRDTGELFF
TRBJ1-6,TRBV7-9,CASSRPGTDNSPLHF
TRBJ2-3,TRBV15,CATSRDTDTQYF
TRBJ1-1,TRBV6-5,CACRDRRVNTEAFF
TRBJ2-1,TRBV7-8,CASSLVGHKTSGTYNEQFF
TRBJ2-7,TRBV7-2,CASSLMRGGGEEQYF
TRBJ2-7,TRBV5-1,CASSLRTGVNYEQYF
TRBJ2-3,TRBV10-3,CAIRMGGITDTQYF
TRBJ2-4,TRBV5-1,CASSPQGGKNIQYF